This TCR beta chain was retrieved from a study of blood T cells in healthy people across ages. Study results and limitations: As age increased, TCR beta diversity per million T cells fell in a roughly linear fashion.

In regard to this clonotype: What it binds is not known.

Combining a sample-barcoded 5' primer with a J-beta primer mix, a second PCR ran for 7 to 11 cycles. Every sample gave at least 2.5 million paired-end reads containing CDR3. TCRdb passed the 5' RACE reads through MiXCR, listing each CDR3 protein once. The sample gives about 800,000 distinct CDR3 sequences, 58% of which show up once; roughly 22% is in the top ten. The CDR3 covers 14 residues. Germline CDR1 and CDR2: SNHLY and FYNNEI. The V end lost 7 bases, the J end lost 0 bases, and 11 bases lay between the germline ends. The sequencing input was blood. This chain links TRBV2 with TRBJ2-3; possibly TRBD2 for D (6 bases). This receptor was identified in a young man in good health. The CDR3 loop is CASTPGLSTDTQYF. The CDR3 DNA reads as TGTGCCAGCACCCCGGGACTTAGCACAGATACGCAGTATTTT.